The 17 T cell receptor beta chains reported below all come from one sample, sequenced in a study of T-cell reconstitution after alpha-beta-depleted transplantation in children. Researchers prepared the TCRbeta library using unique molecular identifiers, the study reports. MiXCR, run by TCRdb on the PCR reads, gives a single entry per CDR3 protein. The sample includes about 580,000 distinct CDR3 sequences, over 20% of them seen just once. Source: PBMCs, taken before TCRalphabeta/CD19-depleted stem cell transplant. The receptors were gathered from a boy in the first two years of life with Wiskott-Aldrich syndrome, due to receive a stem cell transplant.

The chain couples TRBV27 to TRBJ2-5, with 9 bases that match TRBD2. This CDR3 spans 16 amino acids. J lost 4 bases, V lost 6 bases, and 12 bases had no gene match. In germline, CDR1 is MNHEY, CDR2 SMNVEV (reference sequence). As DNA, the CDR3 is TGTGCCAGCAGCCCTAGGACTAGCGCCCGTGGAGAGACCCAGTACTTC. It codes for CASSPRTSARGETQYF.

This chain's CDR3 is CASSQRQGSSNYGYTF. CDR3 in DNA: TGTGCCAGCAGCCAGAGACAGGGGAGTTCTAACTATGGCTACACCTTC. The chain recombines TRBV3-1 with TRBJ1-2, with 8 bases aligning to TRBD1. The trim removed 3 bases at V and 0 bases at J, leaving 6 bases unmatched. CDR1 is LGHDT and CDR2 is YNNKEL in the germline V gene (reference sequence). This CDR3 spans 16 amino acids.

This clonotype was observed once. V and J are TRBV5-1 and TRBJ2-7; D not certain. Trimming stripped 0 bases from V and 3 bases from J, with 10 bases between. The CDR3 extends over 14 amino acids. Germline V gives CDR1 SGHRS, CDR2 YFSETQ. CDR3: CASSLVPERYEQYF. DNA of the CDR3: TGCGCCAGCAGCTTGGTGCCAGAACGCTACGAGCAGTACTTC.

The genes are TRBV6-1 and TRBJ2-5; 7 bases line up with TRBD2. CDR1 MNHNS and CDR2 SASEGT come from the germline V gene. The junction had 12 bases not matched to a gene; V was cut back by 6 bases and J by 5 bases. The CDR3 length is 15 residues. CDR3 DNA sequence: TGTGCCAGCAGACAAGAGCGGGAAGGTTGGGAGACCCAGTACTTC. Its protein product is CASRQEREGWETQYF.

Only a few counts were recorded for this clonotype. The chain uses TRBV5-5 and TRBJ2-3; no reliable D call. With 2 bases removed from V and 6 bases from J, the gap between germline ends came to 7 bases. Per germline, CDR1 SGHKS and CDR2 YYEKEE (reference sequence). This CDR3 spans 12 amino acids. The CDR3 region is CASSFMFDTQYF. CDR3 sequence (DNA): TGTGCCAGCAGCTTTATGTTCGATACGCAGTATTTT.

The chain couples TRBV15 to TRBJ2-5; 8 bases are a match to TRBD2. Germline-derived CDR1 and CDR2 are LNHNV and YYDKDF (reference sequence). The CDR3 has 16 residues. J lost 0 bases, V lost 5 bases, and 8 bases had no gene match. DNA of the CDR3: TGTGCCACCAGCCTGGGGACTAGGGCATACCAAGAGACCCAGTACTTC. It encodes CATSLGTRAYQETQYF.

This clonotype has more than one count but fewer than ten. The chain has TRBV3-1 and TRBJ2-1; the match to TRBD2 covers 13 bases. This CDR3 has 16 residues. Trimming removed 0 bases from V and 9 bases from J; junction bases left unmatched: 5. Germline CDR1 LGHDT, CDR2 YNNKEL (reference sequence). The DNA for the CDR3 is TGTGCCAGCAGCCAAGATGCACTAGCGGGAGGGGGTGAGCAGTTCTTC. It yields the protein CASSQDALAGGGEQFF.

The gene calls are TRBV20-1 and TRBJ2-7; D is possibly TRBD1 (5 bases). Trimming shortened V by 1 base and J by 2 bases, and 12 bases separated the two germline ends. The CDR3 has 14 residues. The germline CDR1 and CDR2 sequences are DFQATT and SNEGSKA (reference sequence). The chain's CDR3 is CSARVAGKTYEQYF. CDR3 coding DNA: TGCAGTGCTAGAGTGGCAGGGAAAACCTACGAGCAGTACTTC.

This clonotype was seen more than once but under ten times. The chain recombines TRBV5-1 with TRBJ2-5; perhaps TRBD2 as D (6 bases). The CDR3 is 15 residues long. From germline, CDR1 is SGHRS and CDR2 YFSETQ. Trimming pared 4 bases from V and 4 bases from J, leaving 17 bases between. The CDR3 protein is CASSASRRGRETQYF. The CDR3, as DNA: TGCGCCAGCAGCGCGTCCAGGCGGGGTAGAGAGACCCAGTACTTC.

This clonotype was seen a few times. The chain couples TRBV20-1 to TRBJ2-5, with 11 bases matching TRBD2. Germline trimming cut 4 bases from V and 2 bases from J; bases unmatched to any gene: 12. This CDR3 is built from 17 residues. In germline, CDR1 is DFQATT, CDR2 SNEGSKA (reference sequence). The CDR3 bases are TGCAGTGCTAAAGGAATAGCGGGAGGGGACTTTCAAGAGACCCAGTACTTC. It yields the protein CSAKGIAGGDFQETQYF.

This clonotype occurred a few times. This chain links TRBV5-6 with TRBJ2-1; D gene uncertain. The CDR3 contains 17 residues. Germline lookup yields CDR1 SGHDT and CDR2 YYEEEE. Trimming stripped 4 bases from V and 1 base from J, with 18 bases between. The CDR3 is CASSPSFWLSSYNEQFF. In nucleotides, the CDR3 is TGTGCCAGCAGCCCCTCGTTTTGGCTATCTTCCTACAATGAGCAGTTCTTC.

The chain couples TRBV7-9 to TRBJ1-1; 8 bases line up with TRBD1. V lost 11 bases to trimming and J lost 3 bases; unmatched junction nucleotides: 14. Germline-derived CDR1 and CDR2 are SEHNR and FQNEAQ (reference sequence). The CDR3 consists of 15 residues. The CDR3 DNA sequence: TGTGCCGTATCCACCGGGACAGGCCCTGACACTGAAGCTTTCTTT. Residues: CAVSTGTGPDTEAFF. Supplemented by reference TRBV7-9 and TRBJ1-1, the full variable domain reads DTGVSQNPRHKITKRGQNVTFRCDPISEHNRLYWYRQTLGQGPEFLTYFQNEAQLEKSRLLSDRFSAERPKGSFSTLEIQRTEQGDSAMYLCAVSTGTGPDTEAFFGQGTRLTVV.

This clonotype was counted between two and nine times. The chain has TRBV30 and TRBJ1-3; D not certain. The CDR3 sequence is 15 residues long. V shed 7 bases and J shed 0 bases, with 16 bases lying between them. Germline V gene data show CDR1 as GTSNPN and CDR2 as SVGIG (reference sequence). The CDR3 DNA follows: TGTGCCTTAACAAGTAGCAGGCTCTCTGGAAACACCATATATTTT. Translation gives CALTSSRLSGNTIYF. Full variable domain (rest looked up from reference TRBV30 and TRBJ1-3): SQTIHQWPATLVQPVGSPLSLECTVEGTSNPNLYWYRQAAGRGLQLLFYSVGIGQISSEVPQNLSASRPQDRQFILSSKKLLLSDSGFYLCALTSSRLSGNTIYFGEGSWLTVV.

The chain employs TRBV5-5 and TRBJ2-3; TRBD2 might be the D (5 bases). V was shortened by 5 bases and J by 3 bases, with 16 bases between the two germline ends. Germline CDR1 SGHKS, CDR2 YYEKEE (reference sequence). The CDR3 is made up of 15 amino acids. The CDR3 sequence: CASRASGSLTDTQYF. The CDR3 DNA reads TGTGCCAGCAGGGCAAGTGGGAGTTTGACAGATACGCAGTATTTT.

Only a few counts were recorded for this clonotype. The chain couples TRBV7-9 to TRBJ1-2; TRBD1 is a possible D gene (6 bases). V lost 5 bases, J lost 4 bases, and 14 bases lay in between. The CDR3 loop spans 14 amino acids. The V gene's germline CDR1 is SEHNR and CDR2 FQNEAQ (reference sequence). CDR3 DNA sequence: TGTGCCAGCAGCGACCGGGACATCTTCTATGGCTACACCTTC. Translated, it gives CASSDRDIFYGYTF. Full variable domain (missing parts from reference TRBV7-9 and TRBJ1-2): DTGVSQNPRHKITKRGQNVTFRCDPISEHNRLYWYRQTLGQGPEFLTYFQNEAQLEKSRLLSDRFSAERPKGSFSTLEIQRTEQGDSAMYLCASSDRDIFYGYTFGSGTRLTVV.

The CDR3 nucleotides are TGCAGTGCTAGAGAGAAAGGCGGAGTAAGCTACGAGCAGTACTTC. It translates to CSAREKGGVSYEQYF. The chain couples TRBV20-1 to TRBJ2-7; D is ambiguous. The CDR3 extends over 15 amino acids. V lost 0 bases and J lost 3, with 15 bases in between. The germline gives CDR1 DFQATT, CDR2 SNEGSKA (reference sequence).

This clonotype was counted a few times. V usage is TRBV7-2 and J usage is TRBJ2-5, with D possibly being TRBD1 (5 bases). The germline V gene encodes CDR1 SGHTA and CDR2 FQGNSA. This CDR3 is built from 15 residues. Deletions cut 2 bases from V and 1 base from J, with 11 bases between. In nucleotides, the CDR3 is TGTGCCAGCAGCTTACCCCAGGGCATCCAAGAGACCCAGTACTTC. Protein sequence: CASSLPQGIQETQYF.